This TCR beta chain came from a study of blood T cell repertoires in COVID-19. Trimming cost V 7 bases and J 0 bases; bases outside gene matches: 9. There are 14 residues in the CDR3. Germline V gene sequence: CDR1 SQVTM, CDR2 ANQGSEA. The method was immunoSEQ multiplex PCR; TCRdb's version includes in-frame clones alone and lacks a portion of them. The sample records roughly 160,000 clones, approximately 79% being singletons. The V call is TRBV29-1, the J call TRBJ2-7, with TRBD2 matching 7 bases. The receptor comes from a woman of 80 years or more with acute or convalescent COVID-19. The source material was peripheral blood. CDR3 amino acids: CSGQGAGSSYEQYF. CDR3 bases: TGCAGCGGCCAAGGAGCGGGGAGCTCCTACGAGCAGTACTTC.